This T cell receptor (beta chain) was identified in a study of identical twins (dated by TCRdb to the mid-2010s). Describing the broader study: TCR alpha and beta repertoires from monozygotic twins, unrelated adults of various ages and cord blood were deep-sequenced to test whether fetal clonotypes persist. Replicate twin experiments were performed at different times using different library preparation protocols to rule out contamination.

Preparation of the library involved 5' RACE. Instrument used: Illumina HiSeq 2000. Template switching added a universal primer binding site, and the final cDNA carried a unique molecular identifier that allowed TCR cDNA molecules to be counted accurately. Specific primers in the conserved constant-segment region were used to synthesize first-strand cDNA for TCR alpha and beta chains. To control for contamination, every cDNA library was double barcoded, receiving both a SMART-Mk sample barcode and Illumina barcodes. Two successive PCR steps introduced TruSeq adapter sequences along with Illumina sample barcodes. The Illumina HiSeq platform was used with custom primers to sequence TCR alpha and beta cDNA libraries. As for how the authors treated the data: Unique molecular identifiers were extracted from raw reads with MiGEC, and CDR3 positions were determined with MiXCR. Recombination models were inferred per individual with the repgenHMM and IGoR tools using an EM algorithm. Shared clonotypes were analyzed with the tcR package in R, and sharing was normalized by the product of cloneset sizes. To study raw recombination free of thymic and clonal selection effects, out-of-frame nonproductive sequences were analyzed. The public reads were run again by TCRdb, first through fastp at Q25 and then through MiXCR, and only productive beta chains were kept. A single entry per CDR3 protein holds the most common genes and DNA from its merged rows. In this record, the V and J calls reflect TCRdb's handling and not the investigators' own analysis. The sample includes about 730,000 distinct CDR3 sequences, with approximately 21% observed a single time. Roughly 4.3% of the sample lies in the top ten.

Overall study outcomes, separate from this receptor: The excess sharing between twins in beta out-of-frame sequences was weaker because fewer shared sequences reduced the signal-to-noise ratio. Compared with coincidental sharing between unrelated individuals, out-of-frame TCR alpha sequences shared between twins had an excess of sequences with low generation probability. Conclusions relied on cross-sectional statistical analysis, since the same donors could not be followed over many years. Abundant cord blood beta clonotypes had fewer insertions, young adult naive repertoires showed a similar but weaker trend, and memory repertoires showed no such trend. Invariant T cells such as MAIT and iNKT could partly confound zero-insertion analyses, although diverse VJ usage argued against such confounding for most clonotypes. In monozygotic twins, recombination models systematically underestimated out-of-frame TCR alpha sharing, but the models matched the sharing seen between unrelated individuals.

Every donor was a healthy Caucasian. The twin cohort consisted of three pairs of female monozygotic twins, all aged about 18 to 30 years. RNA for TCR libraries was isolated from peripheral blood mononuclear cells. This clonotype was picked up many times. The antigen it recognizes is unknown. Within one base of it there is no much larger clone, and no base qualities were kept. These data also featured in a second study, about T cells expressing NK-cell markers. The second study reports: In sorted CD3+CD56+NKG2C+, CD3+CD56+NKG2C- and CD3+CD56-NKG2C+ T-cell subsets from several donors, TCR beta-chain repertoires were profiled. Most of the eight sequenced donors were HCMV-seropositive and one was HCMV-seronegative. In several experiments an anti-gammadeltaTCR antibody was added to restrict sorting to alphabetaTCR-expressing T cells. In more than five donors, the dominant CD3+CD56+NKG2C+ clonotypes were found to rank among the top 10 CD8+ clonotypes and to make up roughly 1.0-7.0% of CD8+ T cells. Those dominant clonotypes were again the most abundant among CD3+CD56-NKG2C+ cells in a few donors, at about 25-65%. Whether the expanded NKG2C-expressing T cell clones were specific for HCMV antigens remained unclear. The study sequenced eight donors, all healthy volunteers chosen at random: three men and five women. HCMV serostatus was determined by detecting HCMV-specific IgG in serum with a commercial ELISA kit. For roughly six donors, bulk peripheral blood T-cell repertoires were additionally sequenced from unsorted PBMC. Reads were demultiplexed and grouped by UMI with MIGEC, and clonotypes were assembled and quantified with MiTCR. To remove erroneous sequences, TCR cDNA sequences were retained only when supported by two or more reads. Downstream repertoire analysis used the tcR package, and clonotypes were matched across fractions by CDR3 nucleotide sequence plus V segment. Antigen specificity was annotated against VDJdb with VDJmatch, allowing one amino acid substitution in CDR3.

The sequence came from a woman between 18 and 29 years old in good health. The sample taken for sequencing was PBMCs.

The CDR3 reads as follows: CAISKGTEAFF. The nucleotides read TGTGCCATCAGCAAGGGCACTGAAGCTTTCTTT. The chain employs TRBV10-3 and TRBJ1-1, with the D gene too uncertain to name. V is reduced by 6 bases and J by 4 bases, leaving a spacing of 6 bases between them. The CDR1 and CDR2 encoded by the germline V gene are ENHRY and SYGVKD. From its cysteine to its phenylalanine, the CDR3 spans 11 amino acids. Left in the record is the CDR3 DNA by itself, 33 bases read in frame from the first base.